A single T cell receptor beta chain is shown here with its context. In the authors' workflow: Amplification with reference gene primers provided the estimates of nucleated cell counts. Produced via immunoSEQ multiplex PCR; TCRdb's table is partial and in-frame only. Clone size and the V and J calls come from that table; the DNA yielded D and trimming. This sample has 250,000 or so clones, with roughly 85% found just once. This specimen belongs to a study of blood T cell repertoires in COVID-19. Study as a whole: There were acute and convalescent COVID-19 samples, and they came from the United States, Italy and Spain.

The ends lost 7 bases at V and 0 bases at J; junction bases unmatched: 6. Germline assignment: CDR1 LNHDA and CDR2 SQIVND (reference sequence). The CDR3 sequence is 15 residues long. The rearrangement uses TRBV19 and TRBJ2-1; TRBD2 agrees at 7 bases. The receptor comes from a man aged 18 to 29 with active or convalescent COVID-19. The sequenced sample was peripheral blood. The CDR3 loop reads CASIGEGSSYNEQFF. CDR3 nucleotide sequence: TGTGCCAGTATAGGGGAGGGGAGCTCCTACAATGAGCAGTTCTTC. The whole variable domain, filled in from reference TRBV19 and TRBJ2-1, reads DGGITQSPKYLFRKEGQNVTLSCEQNLNHDAMYWYRQDPGQGLRLIYYSQIVNDFQKGDIAEGYSVSREKKESFPLTVTSAQKNPTAFYLCASIGEGSSYNEQFFGPGTRLTVL.